These 25 T cell receptor beta chains were sequenced from one sample in a study of T-cell memory formation after mild COVID-19 (dated by TCRdb to the early 2020s). Library method: 5' RACE. Instrument on record: Illumina NovaSeq 6000. TCRdb handled the public reads itself, with Q25 trimming in fastp and clone calling in MiXCR, and kept productive beta chains. Rows are combined by CDR3 protein, so each entry shows the most common genes and DNA. The sample table holds about 430,000 distinct CDR3 sequences, of which over 15% were seen once. The ten largest clonotypes hold about 22% of the sample. The sequenced sample was PBMCs or a T cell subset sorted from them (not recorded which). The receptors were sampled from a man between 18 and 29 years old who had mild COVID-19 (a few samples of this study predate the infection). The sample titles of this study are shuffled in the database, so cell type and time point are left out; the donor was told from shared clones.

The chain links TRBV30 to TRBJ1-2, with TRBD1 matching 7 bases. The CDR3 covers 11 residues. The V and J ends lost 1 base and 12 bases, in that order; junction bases with no gene match: 5. Germline loops: CDR1 GTSNPN, CDR2 SVGIG (reference sequence). The CDR3 DNA reads as TGTGCCTGGAGTGGCGGACAGGCGCACACCTTC. This codes for CAWSGGQAHTF. Full variable domain (rest looked up from reference TRBV30 and TRBJ1-2): SQTIHQWPATLVQPVGSPLSLECTVEGTSNPNLYWYRQAAGRGLQLLFYSVGIGQISSEVPQNLSASRPQDRQFILSSKKLLLSDSGFYLCAWSGGQAHTFGSGTRLTVV.

The chain combines TRBV2 with TRBJ1-1, with 8 bases matching TRBD1. Germline values: CDR1 SNHLY, CDR2 FYNNEI. V dropped 3 bases and J dropped 3; count of bases not matched to a gene: 6. The CDR3 consists of 15 residues. CDR3 region: CASSEDRAWDTEAFF. The CDR3 DNA follows: TGTGCCAGCAGTGAGGACAGGGCTTGGGACACTGAAGCTTTCTTT.

This clonotype was found a few times. This sequence joins TRBV20-1 and TRBJ2-1; a weak D match, TRBD2 (7 bases). The CDR3 contains 16 residues. Germline lookup yields CDR1 DFQATT and CDR2 SNEGSKA (reference sequence). Trimming took off 5 bases at V and 7 bases at J, with 24 bases between the two ends. For the CDR3, the DNA is TGCAGTGCTCCGAAGGGTTGGGCGGGGGCTAGGAATGAGCAGTTCTTC. It translates to CSAPKGWAGARNEQFF.

This chain uses TRBV6-5 with TRBJ2-5; D might be TRBD1 or TRBD2, each matching 5 bases. V was clipped by 5 bases and J by 5 bases, with 18 bases between them. The CDR3 length is 15 residues. CDR1 and CDR2 from the germline V gene are MNHEY and SVGAGI. The CDR3 DNA is TGTGCCAGCAGTGGGGCCGTGGGGGTTTTGGAGACCCAGTACTTC. It translates to CASSGAVGVLETQYF.

This clonotype came up a few times. V is TRBV5-1 and J is TRBJ2-2, with 8 bases aligning to TRBD1. The ends lost 5 bases at V and 0 bases at J; junction bases unmatched: 3. CDR3 length: 15 amino acids. Germline V CDR1 and CDR2: SGHRS, YFSETQ. DNA of the CDR3: TGCGCCAGCAGGCAGGGGGCCGCGAACACCGGGGAGCTGTTTTTT. Amino acid sequence: CASRQGAANTGELFF.

This clonotype was counted between two and nine times. The chain couples TRBV15 to TRBJ2-3, with a weak D call TRBD1 (6 bases). Trimming removed 0 bases at V and 2 bases at J, with 15 bases between. Germline CDR1 LNHNV, CDR2 YYDKDF (reference sequence). The CDR3 covers 17 residues. CDR3 nucleotide sequence: TGTGCCACCAGCAGAGATACGACAGGCAGCTACACAGATACGCAGTATTTT. Protein sequence: CATSRDTTGSYTDTQYF.

The chain has TRBV18 and TRBJ1-2; D gene ambiguous. Germline lookup yields CDR1 KGHSH and CDR2 LQKENI. Trimming took off 0 bases at V and 5 bases at J, with 13 bases between the two ends. The CDR3 is 15 amino acids. In DNA, the CDR3 is TGTGCCAGCTCACCACCCCCATTTACGCAGTATGGCTACACCTTC. It translates to CASSPPPFTQYGYTF. Looking up the rest from reference TRBV18 and TRBJ1-2 gives the full variable domain: NAGVMQNPRHLVRRRGQEARLRCSPMKGHSHVYWYRQLPEEGLKFMVYLQKENIIDESGMPKERFSAEFPKEGPSILRIQQVVRGDSAAYFCASSPPPFTQYGYTFGSGTRLTVV.

The rearrangement links TRBV20-1 to TRBJ2-3; D unresolved. Between the trimmed V and J ends, which lost 1 base and 5 bases, there was a span of 13 bases. Germline CDR1 DFQATT, CDR2 SNEGSKA (reference sequence). This CDR3 has 14 amino acids. CDR3 nucleotide sequence: TGCAGTGCTAGAGCACGGCGTCGGTTAGATACGCAGTATTTT. Translation gives CSARARRRLDTQYF.

This rearrangement joins TRBV6-2 or TRBV6-3 to TRBJ1-1; unclear D gene. This CDR3 has 13 amino acids. V lost 7 bases, J lost 0 bases, and 9 bases lay in between. Germline assignment: CDR1 MNHEY and CDR2 SVGEGT. The CDR3 coding sequence is TGTGCCAGCAAATCGGGGTTGAACACTGAAGCTTTCTTT. Amino acids: CASKSGLNTEAFF.

This clonotype was observed many times. This rearrangement joins TRBV5-5 to TRBJ2-5; D not resolved. Per germline, CDR1 SGHKS and CDR2 YYEKEE (reference sequence). The CDR3 has 13 amino acids. With 1 base removed from V and 0 bases from J, the gap between germline ends came to 4 bases. The CDR3 here is CASSLTYQETQYF. The CDR3 coding sequence is TGTGCCAGCAGCTTGACCTACCAAGAGACCCAGTACTTC.

This clonotype occurred a few times. CDR3 region: CASVPQNTEAFF. The CDR3 bases are TGTGCCAGCGTCCCGCAGAACACTGAAGCTTTCTTT. The rearrangement uses TRBV11-1 and TRBJ1-1, with D unclear. CDR1 is SGHAT and CDR2 is FQDESV in the germline V gene (reference sequence). This CDR3 is built from 12 residues. Trimming shortened V by 8 bases and J by 1 base, and 8 bases separated the two germline ends. The full variable domain, with the rest looked up from reference TRBV11-1 and TRBJ1-1, is EAEVAQSPRYKITEKSQAVAFWCDPISGHATLYWYRQILGQGPELLVQFQDESVVDDSQLPKDRFSAERLKGVDSTLKIQPAELGDSAMYLCASVPQNTEAFFGQGTRLTVV.

This clonotype was seen many times. The chain recombines TRBV7-3 with TRBJ2-3; D not certain. Trimming removed 5 bases from V and 1 base from J, with 10 bases in between. The germline V gene encodes CDR1 SGHTA and CDR2 FQGTGA. This CDR3 region has 14 residues. CDR3 amino acids: CASSPGEGTDTQYF. The CDR3 DNA follows: TGTGCCAGCAGCCCAGGAGAGGGCACAGATACGCAGTATTTT.

The genes are TRBV5-6 and TRBJ2-2; D remains ambiguous. The CDR3 spans 14 residues. The V end lost 5 bases, the J end lost 1 base, and 9 bases lay between the germline ends. Per germline, CDR1 SGHDT and CDR2 YYEEEE. This chain's CDR3 is CASRPGRNTGELFF. The DNA of the CDR3 is TGTGCCAGCAGACCGGGTCGGAACACCGGGGAGCTGTTTTTT.

The table lists this clonotype with a few counts. This sequence joins TRBV7-9 and TRBJ2-3, with 10 bases identical to TRBD1. The CDR3 sequence is 15 residues long. Germline-derived CDR1 and CDR2 are SEHNR and FQNEAQ (reference sequence). V was clipped by 3 bases and J by 3 bases; unmatched bases: 3. The CDR3 bases are TGTGCCAGCAGCTTTGGGACAGGGGAGACAGATACGCAGTATTTT. Translation gives CASSFGTGETDTQYF.

This clonotype was seen a few times. V and J are TRBV20-1 and TRBJ2-5; 9 bases align to TRBD1. The CDR3 runs to 15 residues. Trimming took 3 bases from V and 5 from J; bases not matched to a gene: 10. CDR1 DFQATT and CDR2 SNEGSKA come from the germline V gene (reference sequence). CDR3 bases: TGCAGTGCTAGCTCGACAGGGGGATCGTGGGAGACCCAGTACTTC. Translating gives CSASSTGGSWETQYF.

The chain couples TRBV29-1 to TRBJ1-1; D unresolved. The V end lost 4 bases, the J end lost 5 bases, and 11 bases lay between the germline ends. This CDR3 has 12 residues. Germline V lookup: CDR1 SQVTM, CDR2 ANQGSEA. The CDR3 DNA reads TGCAGCGTTGGACCACGGAGGACTGAAGCTTTCTTT. Protein product: CSVGPRRTEAFF.

The J gene is TRBJ1-5, the V gene TRBV4-3; weak D call: TRBD1 (5 bases). The ends were cut back, 1 base at V and 4 bases at J, with 17 bases in the middle. Germline CDR1 is LGHNA and CDR2 is YSLEER. There are 17 residues in the CDR3. This CDR3 is CASSQGGASFVNQPQHF. The CDR3 region has the DNA TGCGCCAGCAGCCAAGGAGGGGCGAGCTTCGTTAATCAGCCCCAGCATTTT.

The chain uses TRBV7-8 and TRBJ2-3, with D hard to call. In germline, CDR1 is SGHVS, CDR2 FQNEAQ. The ends were cut back, 5 bases at V and 6 bases at J, with 18 bases in the middle. The CDR3 contains 15 residues. This CDR3 is CASSPPTNPSDTQYF. CDR3 in DNA: TGTGCCAGCAGCCCCCCGACGAATCCGTCGGATACGCAGTATTTT.

The chain has TRBV5-1 and TRBJ1-6; D remains ambiguous. Germline CDR1 reads SGHRS; CDR2 reads YFSETQ. The CDR3 has 15 residues. Trimming left V 4 bases short and J 6 bases short, with 14 bases between. The CDR3 DNA sequence: TGCGCCAGCAGCGTCATCCCCGATCCTAATTCACCCCTCCACTTT. Translating it yields CASSVIPDPNSPLHF.

The sample holds a few counts of this clonotype. V and J are TRBV14 and TRBJ2-5; a possible D gene is TRBD2 (6 bases). Germline lookup yields CDR1 SGHDN and CDR2 FVKESK. This CDR3 has 14 amino acids. V was trimmed by 1 base and J by 4 bases, leaving 10 bases between them. CDR3 amino acids: CASSQGYGGETQYF. CDR3 DNA sequence: TGTGCCAGCAGCCAAGGATACGGGGGAGAGACCCAGTACTTC.

About this clonotype itself: The conserved phenylalanine or tryptophan normally closing the CDR3 is absent here, so this likely arose from a read error. The chain uses TRBV7-9 and TRBJ1-4; TRBD1 is a possible D gene (6 bases). The CDR3 runs to 16 residues. Germline values: CDR1 SEHNR, CDR2 FQNEAQ (reference sequence). V was cut by 5 bases and J by 8 bases, with 21 bases left in between. The chain's CDR3 is CASSTAGQPWSEKLFI. For the CDR3, the DNA is TGTGCCAGCAGCACAGCTGGACAGCCCTGGTCGGAAAAACTGTTTATT.

V and J are TRBV5-5 and TRBJ1-5, with D perhaps TRBD1 (6 bases). V was trimmed by 3 bases and J by 2 bases, leaving 12 bases between them. This CDR3 is built from 15 residues. CDR1 and CDR2 (germline): SGHKS, YYEKEE (reference sequence). CDR3 protein: CASSSPGAGNQPQHF. The CDR3 region has the DNA TGTGCCAGCAGCTCCCCAGGGGCAGGCAATCAGCCCCAGCATTTT.

The chain recombines TRBV28 with TRBJ2-7; 7 nucleotides line up with TRBD1. V was pared by 5 bases and J by 2 bases, with 6 bases of the junction left unmatched. CDR3 length: 14 residues. Germline assignment: CDR1 MDHEN and CDR2 SYDVKM. Here the CDR3 DNA reads TGTGCCAGCAGTGTCCGGGACAGACCCTACGAGCAGTACGTC. This encodes CASSVRDRPYEQYV.

The CDR3 nucleotides read TGTGCCAGCAGCCAAGAAGCCAGGAACTATGGCTACACCTTC. Translating it yields CASSQEARNYGYTF. This chain connects TRBV3-1 to TRBJ1-2; D unclear. V was clipped by 0 bases and J by 2 bases, with 7 bases between them. Germline V gene sequence: CDR1 LGHDT, CDR2 YNNKEL (reference sequence). This CDR3 contains 14 residues.

The J gene is TRBJ2-7, the V gene TRBV5-1; 8 bases agree with TRBD1. CDR1 SGHRS and CDR2 YFSETQ come from the germline V gene. This CDR3 spans 14 amino acids. Unmatched junction bases numbered 12, after V lost 4 bases and J lost 9 bases. The DNA of the CDR3 is TGCGCCAGCAGCGGGGGACAGGCCTCATCCGGGCAGTACTTC. Translating it yields CASSGGQASSGQYF. Supplemented by reference TRBV5-1 and TRBJ2-7, the full variable domain reads KAGVTQTPRYLIKTRGQQVTLSCSPISGHRSVSWYQQTPGQGLQFLFEYFSETQRNKGNFPGRFSGRQFSNSRSEMNVSTLELGDSALYLCASSGGQASSGQYFGPGTRLTVT.